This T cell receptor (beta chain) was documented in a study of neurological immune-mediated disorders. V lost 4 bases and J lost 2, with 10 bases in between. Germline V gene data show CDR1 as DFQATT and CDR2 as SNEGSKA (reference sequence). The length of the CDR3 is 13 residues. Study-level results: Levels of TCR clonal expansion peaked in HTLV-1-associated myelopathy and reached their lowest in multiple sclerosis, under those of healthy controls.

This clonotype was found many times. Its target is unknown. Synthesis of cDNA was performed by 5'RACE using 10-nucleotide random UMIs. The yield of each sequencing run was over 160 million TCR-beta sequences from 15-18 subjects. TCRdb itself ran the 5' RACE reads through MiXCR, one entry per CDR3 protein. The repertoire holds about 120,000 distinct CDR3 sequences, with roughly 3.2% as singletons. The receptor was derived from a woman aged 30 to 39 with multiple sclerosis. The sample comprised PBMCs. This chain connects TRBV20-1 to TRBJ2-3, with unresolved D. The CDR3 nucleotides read TGCAGTGCTACAGAAACCCTCACAGATACGCAGTATTTT. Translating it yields CSATETLTDTQYF.